This passage covers 9 T cell receptor beta chains from one sample sequenced in a study of blood T cell repertoires in COVID-19. The assay was immunoSEQ multiplex PCR, and TCRdb's table has in-frame clones only and misses some. The table includes about 220,000 clones, approximately 80% detected once. The source material was peripheral blood. The receptors originated from a woman aged 55-70 years who had recovered from COVID-19.

The chain is built from TRBV5-1 and TRBJ2-7, with 7 bases identical to TRBD1. After removal of 4 bases from V and 2 bases from J, the junction contained 6 bases not matched to a gene. The V gene's germline CDR1 is SGHRS and CDR2 YFSETQ. This CDR3 has 14 residues. The CDR3 sequence: CASSVYRGPYEQYF. DNA of the CDR3: TGCGCCAGCAGCGTATACAGGGGACCCTACGAGCAGTACTTC.

This clone was detected a few times. This chain uses TRBV7-6 with TRBJ2-3; 7 positions match TRBD2. V was clipped by 1 base and J by 4 bases; unmatched bases: 2. This CDR3 comprises 14 residues. Germline loops: CDR1 SGHVS, CDR2 FNYEAQ. The CDR3 protein is CASSLGTRADTQYF. The CDR3 region has the DNA TGTGCCAGCAGCTTAGGGACTAGAGCAGATACGCAGTATTTT.

In this sample, this clone turned up a few times. This rearrangement joins TRBV29-1 to TRBJ1-6; D unresolved. CDR3 length equals 13 residues. Deletions cut 6 bases from V and 0 bases from J, with 6 bases between. In germline, CDR1 is SQVTM, CDR2 ANQGSEA. CDR3 coding DNA: TGCAGCGTCCTTAGCTCCTATAATTCACCCCTCCACTTT. This translates into CSVLSSYNSPLHF.

This clone was counted once. This sequence joins TRBV6-6 and TRBJ1-2; tentative D call: TRBD1 (6 bases). In germline, CDR1 is MNHNY, CDR2 SVGAGI (reference sequence). The CDR3 runs to 15 residues. Trimming left V 6 bases short and J 8 bases short, with 22 bases between. The CDR3 here is CASSPPRGRGEGYTF. In nucleotides, the CDR3 is TGTGCCAGCAGCCCCCCCAGGGGCCGGGGGGAGGGCTACACCTTC.

J is TRBJ2-2 and V is TRBV2, with 10 bases matching TRBD1. V shed 8 bases and J 7 bases; nucleotides not matched to a gene: 4. CDR1 is SNHLY and CDR2 is FYNNEI in the germline V gene. The CDR3 spans 13 residues. CDR3: CASRQGAGGELFF. The CDR3, as DNA: TGTGCCAGCCGACAGGGGGCCGGCGGGGAGCTGTTTTTT.

This chain connects TRBV24-1 to TRBJ2-7; 8 bases fit TRBD1. CDR1 and CDR2 (germline): KGHDR, SFDVKD. Trimming took 2 bases from V and 6 from J; bases not matched to a gene: 5. The CDR3 loop spans 14 amino acids. The CDR3 nucleotides are TGTGCCACCAGTGATTCGACAGGGGCGGGCGAGCAGTACTTC. Residues: CATSDSTGAGEQYF.

The genes are TRBV11-2 and TRBJ1-4, with a tentative D call TRBD1 (5 bases). This CDR3 has 13 residues. Trimming stripped 6 bases from V and 7 bases from J, with 12 bases between. Looked up from germline, CDR1 is SGHAT and CDR2 is FQNNGV. The CDR3 region is CASSKGVGEKLFF. The DNA for the CDR3 is TGTGCCAGCAGTAAAGGGGTGGGTGAAAAACTGTTTTTT.

J is TRBJ2-3 and V is TRBV5-1; perhaps TRBD2 as D (6 bases). This CDR3 region has 15 residues. V was clipped by 4 bases and J by 4 bases, with 16 bases between them. The germline V gene encodes CDR1 SGHRS and CDR2 YFSETQ. The CDR3: CASSPNSGGADTQYF. Here the CDR3 DNA reads TGCGCCAGCAGCCCTAACTCGGGCGGGGCAGATACGCAGTATTTT.

The chain combines TRBV13 with TRBJ2-5; 13 bases fit TRBD2. Unmatched junction bases numbered 4, after V lost 5 bases and J lost 4 bases. The CDR3 is made up of 15 amino acids. Germline lookup yields CDR1 PRHDT and CDR2 FYEKMQ (reference sequence). Written as DNA, the CDR3 is TGTGCCAGCAGCCTGGGACTAGCGGGGCCAGAGACCCAGTACTTC. Translating gives CASSLGLAGPETQYF.